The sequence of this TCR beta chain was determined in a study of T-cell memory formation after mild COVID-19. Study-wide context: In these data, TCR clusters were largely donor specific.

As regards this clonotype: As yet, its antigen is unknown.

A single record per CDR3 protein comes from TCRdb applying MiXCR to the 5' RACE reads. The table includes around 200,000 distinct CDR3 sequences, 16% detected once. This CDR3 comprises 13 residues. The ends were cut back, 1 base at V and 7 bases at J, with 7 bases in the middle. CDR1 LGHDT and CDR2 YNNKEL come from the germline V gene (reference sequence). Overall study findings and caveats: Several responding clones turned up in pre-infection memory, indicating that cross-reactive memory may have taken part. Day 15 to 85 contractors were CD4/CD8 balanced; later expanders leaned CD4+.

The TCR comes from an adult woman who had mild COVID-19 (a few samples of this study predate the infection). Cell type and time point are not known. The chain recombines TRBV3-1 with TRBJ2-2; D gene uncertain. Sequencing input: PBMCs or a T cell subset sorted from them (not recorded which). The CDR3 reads CASSQALVGELFF. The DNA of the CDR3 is TGTGCCAGCAGCCAAGCCCTTGTCGGGGAGCTGTTTTTT.